This T cell receptor (beta chain) was identified in a study of T cell responses to AZD1222 COVID-19 vaccine. Broader study findings: Spike was spanned by vaccine-associated CD4 TCRs, with dominance at 160-218 and 743-854.

Regarding this clone: Antigen specificity is unknown.

Sequencing was performed with immunoSEQ multiplex PCR; in TCRdb, only in-frame clones are kept and a portion is missing. The sample contains about 96,000 clones, 75% to 90% of which appear only once. The CDR3 sequence is 14 residues long. The V end was cut by 3 bases, the J end by 0 bases, with 7 bases between. The germline V gene encodes CDR1 SGHNT and CDR2 YENEEA. The source was peripheral blood, collected on day 0 of AZD1222 vaccination. The V gene is TRBV11-3, the J gene TRBJ2-3; D is unresolved. This clonotype was obtained from an adult in good health. CDR3: CASSFWHSTDTQYF. The CDR3 coding sequence is TGTGCCAGCAGCTTTTGGCACAGCACAGATACGCAGTATTTT.